One TCR beta chain is described in this entry. Its antigen is unknown. This CDR3 contains 16 residues. Trimming shortened V by 4 bases and J by 6 bases, and 22 bases separated the two germline ends. Per the germline V gene, CDR1 is LGHDT and CDR2 is YNNKEL (reference sequence). These data belong to a study of Ad26.COV2.S vaccination and SARS-CoV-2 variants. At the level of the study: Once, or twice with 56 days between doses, Ad26.COV2.S was given intramuscularly. Points from the study as a whole: A substantial breadth of spike-specific CD8+ and CD4+ T cell responses after vaccination has been reported. The study found similar non-spike TCR breadth in vaccine and placebo recipients.

Treatment specified: 15 to 20 received Ad26.COV2.S at low or high dose, single or two shots; a few received placebo; per-sample allocation not given. Sampling was performed 63 days after the first vaccine or placebo injection. Based in Boston, the donor was an adult of 18-55 years. The table came from immunoSEQ multiplex PCR; TCRdb's copy has only in-frame clones and leaves some out. Here the sample spans about 470,000 clones, 80% to 95% being singletons. This clonotype was obtained from a person aged 18 to 59 who received the Ad26.COV2.S COVID-19 vaccine or a placebo. V gene TRBV3-1 (or the pseudogene TRBV3-2) combines with J gene TRBJ2-7; D is possibly TRBD1 (5 bases). The material was peripheral blood, obtained in a trial of Ad26.COV2.S vaccine versus placebo. The CDR3 region has the DNA TGTGCCAGCAGCCCTCCCGTGGGGCGGTCTGAGGCCGAGCAGTACTTC. Residues: CASSPPVGRSEAEQYF.